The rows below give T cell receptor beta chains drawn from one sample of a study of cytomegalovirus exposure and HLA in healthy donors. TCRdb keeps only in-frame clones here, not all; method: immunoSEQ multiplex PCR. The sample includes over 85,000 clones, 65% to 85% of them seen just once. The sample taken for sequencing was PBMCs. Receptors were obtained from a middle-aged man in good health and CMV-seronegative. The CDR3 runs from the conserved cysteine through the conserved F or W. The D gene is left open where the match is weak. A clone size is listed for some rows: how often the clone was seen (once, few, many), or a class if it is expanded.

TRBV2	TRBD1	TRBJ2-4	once	CASSFRPGQGLLIAKNIQYF	TGTGCCAGCAGTTTTAGACCGGGACAGGGGCTCCTTATAGCCAAAAACATTCAGTACTTC
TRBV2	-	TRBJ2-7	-	CASRRDESSYEQYF	TGTGCCAGCAGGCGGGACGAGAGCTCCTACGAGCAGTACTTC
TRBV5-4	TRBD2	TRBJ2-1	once	CASSSRLAEYNEQFF	TGTGCCAGCAGCTCCAGACTAGCGGAGTACAATGAGCAGTTCTTC
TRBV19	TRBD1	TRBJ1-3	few	CASGPGQASGNTIYF	TGTGCCAGTGGTCCGGGACAGGCGTCTGGAAACACCATATATTTT
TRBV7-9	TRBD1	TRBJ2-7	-	CASSRTGTRGEQYF	TGTGCCAGCAGCCGGACAGGTACCCGGGGAGAGCAGTACTTC
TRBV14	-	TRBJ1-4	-	CASSPVGLREKLFF	TGTGCCAGCAGCCCTGTCGGTTTAAGAGAAAAACTGTTTTTT
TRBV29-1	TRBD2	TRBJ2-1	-	CSVVLAGGMWFF	TGCAGCGTTGTACTAGCGGGGGGAATGTGGTTCTTC
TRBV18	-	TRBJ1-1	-	CASSPQGLNTEAFF	TGTGCCAGCTCACCGCAGGGGCTGAACACTGAAGCTTTCTTT
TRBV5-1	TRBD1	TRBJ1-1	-	CASSTLGQGDAEAFF	TGCGCCAGCAGCACATTAGGACAGGGAGACGCTGAAGCTTTCTTT
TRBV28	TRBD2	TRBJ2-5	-	CASRTSGRTQYF	TGTGCCAGCAGGACTAGCGGCCGGACCCAGTACTTC
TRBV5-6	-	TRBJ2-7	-	CASSYIRGASEQYF	TGTGCCAGCAGCTACATCAGGGGCGCGTCAGAGCAGTACTTC
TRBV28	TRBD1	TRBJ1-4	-	CASSLFLGQGLVKLFF	TGTGCCAGCAGTTTATTTTTGGGACAGGGGTTGGTAAAACTGTTTTTT
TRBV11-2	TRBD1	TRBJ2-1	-	CASSPNLGQGVNSYNEQFF	TGTGCCAGCAGTCCAAATCTGGGACAGGGGGTCAACTCCTACAATGAGCAGTTCTTC
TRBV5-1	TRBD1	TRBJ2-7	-	CASSWGQGATEQYF	TGCGCCAGCAGCTGGGGACAGGGGGCCACCGAGCAGTACTTC
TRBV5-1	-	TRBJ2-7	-	CASSLNSGRTYEQYF	TGCGCCAGCAGCTTGAACTCGGGGAGAACCTACGAGCAGTACTTC
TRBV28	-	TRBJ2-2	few	CASNLNTGELFF	TGTGCCAGCAATCTAAACACCGGGGAGCTGTTTTTT
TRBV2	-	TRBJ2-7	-	CASTPSPPNFSYEQYF	TGTGCCAGCACCCCGAGCCCGCCGAACTTTTCCTACGAGCAGTACTTC
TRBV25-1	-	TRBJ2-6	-	CASSESRKLSGANVLTF	TGTGCCAGCAGTGAATCCCGCAAACTCTCTGGGGCCAACGTCCTGACTTTC
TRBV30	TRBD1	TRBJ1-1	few	CAWSVGQGKTEAFF	TGTGCCTGGAGTGTAGGACAGGGAAAGACTGAAGCTTTCTTT
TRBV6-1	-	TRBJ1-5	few	CASTVGTNQPQHF	TGTGCCAGCACGGTGGGGACTAATCAGCCCCAGCATTTT
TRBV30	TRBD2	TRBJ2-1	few	CAWRRGTSGIGPYNEQFF	TGTGCCTGGAGGCGGGGGACTAGCGGGATTGGGCCCTACAATGAGCAGTTCTTC
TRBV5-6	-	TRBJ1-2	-	CASSHRGGGSYGYTF	TGTGCCAGCAGCCACCGGGGGGGAGGTAGCTATGGCTACACCTTC
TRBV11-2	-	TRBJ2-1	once	CASSSLAARREQFF	TGTGCCAGCAGTTCCCTGGCCGCGCGGCGTGAGCAGTTCTTC
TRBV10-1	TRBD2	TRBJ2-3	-	CASSDGGSADTQYF	TGCGCCAGCAGTGATGGCGGGAGTGCAGATACGCAGTATTTT
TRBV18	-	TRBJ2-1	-	CASSPGVLGNEQFF	TGTGCCAGCTCACCAGGAGTTTTGGGCAATGAGCAGTTCTTC
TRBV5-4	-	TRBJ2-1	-	CASSFLDSRQKSNEQFF	TGTGCCAGCAGCTTTTTGGACTCCCGGCAGAAGAGCAATGAGCAGTTCTTC
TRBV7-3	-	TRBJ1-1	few	CASSLILGDTEAFF	TGTGCCAGCAGCTTAATTCTGGGAGACACTGAAGCTTTCTTT
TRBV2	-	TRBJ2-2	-	CASRLRDTRSGELFF	TGTGCCAGCAGGCTACGGGACACCCGTTCCGGGGAGCTGTTTTTT
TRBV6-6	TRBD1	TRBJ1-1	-	CASSYRQGAKTEAFF	TGTGCCAGCAGTTACCGTCAGGGGGCTAAGACTGAAGCTTTCTTT
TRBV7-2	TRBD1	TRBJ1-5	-	CASSLGPGGNQPQHF	TGTGCCAGCAGCTTAGGTCCAGGGGGGAATCAGCCCCAGCATTTT
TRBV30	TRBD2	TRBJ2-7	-	CAWSVSSGSSYEQYF	TGTGCCTGGAGTGTATCTAGCGGGAGCTCCTACGAGCAGTACTTC
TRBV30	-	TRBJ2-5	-	CAWSVRGLAALYF	TGTGCCTGGAGTGTACGAGGGTTGGCAGCCCTATACTTC
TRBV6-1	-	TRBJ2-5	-	CASSDRGYQETQYF	TGTGCCAGCAGTGACAGGGGCTACCAAGAGACCCAGTACTTC
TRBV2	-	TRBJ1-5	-	CASGQDSPQPQHF	TGTGCCAGCGGGCAGGACTCACCTCAGCCCCAGCATTTT
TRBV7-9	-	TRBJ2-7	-	CASSFTLQGTLPRNEQYF	TGTGCCAGCAGCTTTACCTTACAGGGTACCCTTCCTAGGAACGAGCAGTACTTC
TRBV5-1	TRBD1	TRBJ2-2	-	CASSLTGATGELFF	TGCGCCAGCAGCTTGACAGGGGCCACCGGGGAGCTGTTTTTT
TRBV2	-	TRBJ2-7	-	CASSVMRASEQYF	TGTGCCAGCAGTGTGATGCGGGCCAGCGAGCAGTACTTC
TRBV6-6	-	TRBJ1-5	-	CASSYGDRVNQPQHF	TGTGCCAGCAGTTACGGAGACAGAGTTAATCAGCCCCAGCATTTT
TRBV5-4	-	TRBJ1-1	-	CASSSWLETEAFF	TGTGCCAGCAGTTCTTGGCTGGAGACTGAAGCTTTCTTT
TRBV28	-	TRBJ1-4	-	CASSQGFGEKLFF	TGTGCCAGCAGTCAGGGGTTTGGTGAAAAACTGTTTTTT
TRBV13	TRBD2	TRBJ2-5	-	CASSKLAGGLETQYF	TGTGCCAGCAGCAAACTAGCGGGGGGGTTGGAGACCCAGTACTTC